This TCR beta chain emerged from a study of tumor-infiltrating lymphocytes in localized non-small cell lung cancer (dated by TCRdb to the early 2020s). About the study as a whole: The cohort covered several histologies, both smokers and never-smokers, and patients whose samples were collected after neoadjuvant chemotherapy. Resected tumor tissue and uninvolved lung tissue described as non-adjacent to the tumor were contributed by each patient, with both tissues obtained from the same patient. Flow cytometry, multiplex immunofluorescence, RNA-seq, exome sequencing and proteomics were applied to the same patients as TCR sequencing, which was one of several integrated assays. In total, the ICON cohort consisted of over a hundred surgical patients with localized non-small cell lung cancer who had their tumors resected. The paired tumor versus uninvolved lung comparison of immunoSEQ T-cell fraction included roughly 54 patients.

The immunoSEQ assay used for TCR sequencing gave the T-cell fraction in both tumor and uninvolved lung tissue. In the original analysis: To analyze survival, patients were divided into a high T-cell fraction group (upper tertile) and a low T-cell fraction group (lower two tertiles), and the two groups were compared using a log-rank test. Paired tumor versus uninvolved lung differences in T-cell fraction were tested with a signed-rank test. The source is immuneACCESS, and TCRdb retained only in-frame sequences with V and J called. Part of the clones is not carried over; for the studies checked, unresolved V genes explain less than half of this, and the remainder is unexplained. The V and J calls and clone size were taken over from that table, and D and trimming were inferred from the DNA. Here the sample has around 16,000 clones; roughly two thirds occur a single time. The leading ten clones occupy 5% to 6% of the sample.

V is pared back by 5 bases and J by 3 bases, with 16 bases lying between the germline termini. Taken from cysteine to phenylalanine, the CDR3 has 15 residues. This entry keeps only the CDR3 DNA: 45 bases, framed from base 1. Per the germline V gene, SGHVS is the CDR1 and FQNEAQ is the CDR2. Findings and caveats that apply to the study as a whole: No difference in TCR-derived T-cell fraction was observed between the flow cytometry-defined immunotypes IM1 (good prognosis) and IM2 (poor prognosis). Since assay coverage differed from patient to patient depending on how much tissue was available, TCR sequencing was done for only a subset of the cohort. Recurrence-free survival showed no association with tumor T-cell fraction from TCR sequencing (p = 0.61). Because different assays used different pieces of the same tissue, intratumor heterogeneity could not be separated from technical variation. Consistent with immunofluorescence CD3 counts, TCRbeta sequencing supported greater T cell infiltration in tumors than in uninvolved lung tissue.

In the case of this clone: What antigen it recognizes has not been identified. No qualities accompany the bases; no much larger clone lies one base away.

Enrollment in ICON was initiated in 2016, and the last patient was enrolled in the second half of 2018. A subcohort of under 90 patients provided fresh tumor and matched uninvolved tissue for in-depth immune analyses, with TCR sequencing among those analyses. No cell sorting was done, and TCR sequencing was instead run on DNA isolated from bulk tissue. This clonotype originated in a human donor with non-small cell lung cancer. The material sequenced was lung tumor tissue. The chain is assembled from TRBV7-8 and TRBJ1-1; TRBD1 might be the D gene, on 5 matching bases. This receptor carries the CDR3 CASSLRNGGYTEAFF. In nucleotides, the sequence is TGTGCCAGCAGCCTGCGGAACGGGGGATACACTGAAGCTTTCTTT.